The source of this T cell receptor (beta chain) is a study of blood T cell repertoires in COVID-19. Study in general: Some COVID-19 samples were acute and others convalescent; all came from the United States, Italy and Spain.

Sequencing used immunoSEQ multiplex PCR; TCRdb keeps in-frame clones, though not all of them. This repertoire shows over 300,000 clones, 86% found once; its top ten account for 1.5% to 2%. Sequencing was done on a sample of peripheral blood. The sequence was obtained from a woman aged 50 to 60 with acute or convalescent COVID-19.

The CDR3 DNA follows: TGTGCCAGCAGCCCAGGGCCGAGCGGGAGTGTAACCTACGAGCAGTACTTC. This codes for CASSPGPSGSVTYEQYF. The rearrangement joins TRBV7-9 to TRBJ2-7, with 8 bases fitting TRBD2. V lost 5 bases, J lost 2 bases, and 14 bases stayed unmatched. Germline loops: CDR1 SEHNR, CDR2 FQNEAQ (reference sequence). The CDR3 is 17 residues long.